These 6 T cell receptor beta chains were all obtained from the same sample, sequenced in a study of vaccination and CD4 T cells after COVID-19. TCRdb recomputed calls from the PCR reads with MiXCR, one row per CDR3 protein. The sample lists around 20,000 distinct CDR3 sequences, about 60% occurring once. The sequencing here drew on CD4+ T cells from blood, taken after SARS-CoV-2 vaccination. The origin of the receptors is a human donor who had recovered from COVID-19.

In DNA, the CDR3 is TGTGCCAGCAGTTTAGTGGATAGCTACAATGAGCAGTTCTTC. Encoded protein: CASSLVDSYNEQFF. The J gene is TRBJ2-1, the V gene TRBV28; no reliable D call. The V end was cut by 2 bases, the J end by 3 bases, with 8 bases between. Germline lookup yields CDR1 MDHEN and CDR2 SYDVKM. This CDR3 is built from 14 residues. The variable domain in full, with the rest retrieved from reference TRBV28 and TRBJ2-1, is DVKVTQSSRYLVKRTGEKVFLECVQDMDHENMFWYRQDPGLGLRLIYFSYDVKMKEKGDIPEGYSVSREKKERFSLILESASTNQTSMYLCASSLVDSYNEQFFGPGTRLTVL.

The genes are TRBV27 and TRBJ2-2; 9 bases fit TRBD2. This CDR3 comprises 18 residues. Trimming cost V 1 base and J 4 bases; bases outside gene matches: 10. The V gene's germline CDR1 is MNHEY and CDR2 SMNVEV (reference sequence). In nucleotides, the CDR3 is TGTGCCAGCAGTTTATTCCAGCGGGAGGCAGGAAGCACCGGGGAGCTGTTTTTT. Protein product: CASSLFQREAGSTGELFF.

This clonotype was recorded a few times. This chain uses TRBV19 with TRBJ1-1; 7 bases line up with TRBD1. Germline V gene sequence: CDR1 LNHDA, CDR2 SQIVND (reference sequence). CDR3 length: 17 residues. The V gene end was trimmed by 4 bases and the J gene end by 7 bases; junction bases not matched to a gene: 18. The CDR3 protein is CASSKLALGAGGLEAFF. The CDR3 DNA reads as TGTGCCAGTAGTAAACTCGCATTAGGGGCAGGGGGACTTGAAGCTTTCTTT.

The CDR3 nucleotides read TGCGCCAGCAAAGCGAACAGTTTTCAAGAGACCCAGTACTTC. This translates into CASKANSFQETQYF. The chain combines TRBV5-1 with TRBJ2-5, with D unresolved. The CDR3 length is 14 residues. With 6 bases removed from V and 2 bases from J, the gap between germline ends came to 14 bases. CDR1 and CDR2 from the germline V gene are SGHRS and YFSETQ.

This chain joins TRBV10-1 and TRBJ1-4, with TRBD1 matching over 7 bases. Per germline, CDR1 WNHNN and CDR2 SYGVQD (reference sequence). The CDR3 runs to 13 residues. V was clipped by 10 bases and J by 3 bases; unmatched bases: 5. In DNA form, the CDR3 reads TGCGCCACCCAGACAGGGTCTAATGAAAAACTGTTTTTT. Protein product: CATQTGSNEKLFF.

The chain is built from TRBV29-1 and TRBJ2-3, with a possible D match to TRBD2 (5 bases). The CDR3 runs to 14 residues. Trimming removed 3 bases from V and 0 bases from J, with 10 bases in between. CDR1 and CDR2 (germline): SQVTM, ANQGSEA. The DNA of the CDR3 is TGCAGCGTTGACGGGAAATCTAGCACAGATACGCAGTATTTT. As protein: CSVDGKSSTDTQYF.